The rows below give T cell receptor beta chains drawn from one sample of a study of CD8+CD57+ T cells in acquired aplastic anemia. TCRdb independently ran MiXCR on the reads; one entry per CDR3 protein. The repertoire includes about 160,000 distinct CDR3 sequences, 40% to 50% of them detected once, and roughly 30% sits in the top ten. The sequencing input was sorted CD4+, CD8+, or CD8+CD57+ T cells (not recorded which) from PBMCs. These receptors originate from a human donor with aplastic anemia. CDR3s leave out the opening cysteine and the closing phenylalanine or tryptophan. Each record gives: CDR3 protein, V gene, J gene.

CDR3: ASSSLQGDGSPLH; V: TRBV7-7; J: TRBJ1-6
CDR3: ASQGSSNYGYT; V: TRBV24-1; J: TRBJ1-2
CDR3: ASSFSGRGNNEQF; V: TRBV7-3; J: TRBJ2-1
CDR3: ASSESGGIYNEQF; V: TRBV10-1; J: TRBJ2-1
CDR3: SPYRGLIRAEQF; V: TRBV29-1; J: TRBJ2-1
CDR3: ATSDPGTDEAF; V: TRBV24-1; J: TRBJ1-1
CDR3: AWTEIGFSGNTIY; V: TRBV30; J: TRBJ1-3
CDR3: ASSSGTEKEKLF; V: TRBV7-2; J: TRBJ1-4
CDR3: ASSYKPGQGDWETQY; V: TRBV7-8; J: TRBJ2-5
CDR3: ASSGGQYYEQY; V: TRBV2; J: TRBJ2-7
CDR3: ASSAYGQGIQETQY; V: TRBV7-3; J: TRBJ2-5
CDR3: AISESMRLESYNEQF; V: TRBV10-3; J: TRBJ2-1
CDR3: ASSTAQGVEAF; V: TRBV19; J: TRBJ1-1
CDR3: ASSELAGGDSYNEQF; V: TRBV6-1; J: TRBJ2-1
CDR3: AISYRSVSNTEAF; V: TRBV10-3; J: TRBJ1-1